The 24 T cell receptor beta chains reported below all come from one sample, sequenced in a study of T cell repertoires in cytomegalovirus infection. Using its own MiXCR run on the reads, TCRdb lists one record per CDR3 protein. The data show fewer than 200,000 distinct CDR3 sequences, approximately 9.6% seen once. The sample was PBMCs. Receptors originate from a human donor in good health (CMV status not recorded). Some clones in this sample may be carry-over from other donors' samples.

This clonotype was counted many times. The chain recombines TRBV7-2 with TRBJ1-1; 8 bases are a match to TRBD1. The V gene end was trimmed by 1 base and the J gene end by 6 bases; junction bases not matched to a gene: 4. CDR3 length: 14 amino acids. The germline V gene has CDR1 SGHTA and CDR2 FQGNSA. The CDR3 sequence: CASSLEAGGPEAFF. The DNA for the CDR3 is TGTGCCAGCAGCTTAGAGGCAGGGGGCCCTGAAGCTTTCTTT.

This clonotype was recorded many times. This chain joins TRBV7-2 and TRBJ2-1; perhaps TRBD2 as D (6 bases). The CDR3 spans 15 residues. Per the germline V gene, CDR1 is SGHTA and CDR2 is FQGNSA. V lost 8 bases, J lost 6 bases, and 20 bases lay in between. In nucleotides, the CDR3 is TGTGCCAGCCAAACCTTGGCGGGGAACTCCAATGAGCAGTTCTTC. Its translation is CASQTLAGNSNEQFF.

This clonotype was seen ten or more times. This chain uses TRBV4-3 with TRBJ2-7, with 9 bases identical to TRBD2. V lost 0 bases to trimming and J lost 2 bases; unmatched junction nucleotides: 2. Per the germline V gene, CDR1 is LGHNA and CDR2 is YSLEER. The CDR3 has 15 amino acids. This CDR3 is CASSQEAGGTYEQYF. DNA for the CDR3: TGCGCCAGCAGCCAAGAAGCGGGAGGAACCTACGAGCAGTACTTC.

This clonotype has at least ten counts. The V and J genes are TRBV5-1 and TRBJ2-7; D unresolved. Germline CDR1 reads SGHRS; CDR2 reads YFSETQ. The CDR3 is 14 residues long. V was cut by 5 bases and J by 0 bases, with 12 bases left in between. The CDR3 region has the DNA TGCGCCAGCAGGATTACACGGTACTCCTACGAGCAGTACTTC. This gives the protein CASRITRYSYEQYF. Looking up the rest from reference TRBV5-1 and TRBJ2-7 gives the full variable domain: KAGVTQTPRYLIKTRGQQVTLSCSPISGHRSVSWYQQTPGQGLQFLFEYFSETQRNKGNFPGRFSGRQFSNSRSEMNVSTLELGDSALYLCASRITRYSYEQYFGPGTRLTVT.

In this sample, this clonotype turned up many times. J is TRBJ2-3 and V is TRBV27; TRBD1 matches 8 bases. The CDR3 extends over 14 amino acids. Unmatched junction bases numbered 3, after V lost 3 bases and J lost 4 bases. Germline V gene lookup returns CDR1 MNHEY and CDR2 SMNVEV (reference sequence). CDR3 coding DNA: TGTGCCAGCAGTTTCTCAGGGGGCCCAGATACGCAGTATTTT. Its protein product is CASSFSGGPDTQYF.

This clonotype was picked up many times. The chain carries TRBV6-1 and TRBJ2-1; 7 positions agree with TRBD1. V was pared by 5 bases and J by 1 base, with 11 bases of the junction left unmatched. Germline assignment: CDR1 MNHNS and CDR2 SASEGT. CDR3 length: 17 amino acids. This CDR3 reads CASSYLRTGHSYNEQFF. DNA for the CDR3: TGTGCCAGCAGTTACTTACGGACAGGCCATTCCTACAATGAGCAGTTCTTC.

The V and J genes are TRBV7-9 and TRBJ2-1; TRBD2 agrees at 8 bases. J gave up 4 bases and V 1 base, and 6 bases lay outside the gene matches. Looked up from germline, CDR1 is SEHNR and CDR2 is FQNEAQ (reference sequence). This CDR3 region has 16 residues. This CDR3 reads CASSLDQREPYNEQFF. The CDR3 coding sequence is TGTGCCAGCAGCTTAGACCAGCGGGAGCCTTACAATGAGCAGTTCTTC.

This chain uses TRBV5-6 with TRBJ1-1; tentatively, D is TRBD1 (5 bases). The V gene's germline CDR1 is SGHDT and CDR2 YYEEEE. Trimming cost V 4 bases and J 10 bases, with 20 bases left between them. CDR3 size: 14 residues. The CDR3 nucleotides are TGTGCCAGCAGCCTCGGGGCCCCTTCTGGGGTAGCTTTCTTT. Encoded protein: CASSLGAPSGVAFF. Supplemented by reference TRBV5-6 and TRBJ1-1, the full variable domain reads DAGVTQSPTHLIKTRGQQVTLRCSPKSGHDTVSWYQQALGQGPQFIFQYYEEEERQRGNFPDRFSGHQFPNYSSELNVNALLLGDSALYLCASSLGAPSGVAFFGQGTRLTVV.

This clonotype was seen repeatedly, ten times or more. The chain carries TRBV7-2 and TRBJ1-5; D remains unclear. Germline-derived CDR1 and CDR2 are SGHTA and FQGNSA. The CDR3 is 14 amino acids. Trimming removed 1 base at V and 2 bases at J, with 6 bases between. The CDR3 is CASSLEAGNQPQHF. As DNA, the CDR3 is TGTGCCAGCAGCTTAGAGGCTGGCAATCAGCCCCAGCATTTT.

This clonotype was found a few times. The CDR3 DNA reads TGTGCCAGCAGTTTTCCCAGGACAGTCATCACTGAAGCTTTCTTT. Protein sequence: CASSFPRTVITEAFF. The gene calls are TRBV28 and TRBJ1-1; the D gene is possibly TRBD1 (6 bases). This CDR3 spans 15 amino acids. Trimming cost V 3 bases and J 4 bases, with 15 bases left between them. Germline V lookup: CDR1 MDHEN, CDR2 SYDVKM.

This clonotype was counted only a few times. The chain is built from TRBV11-2 and TRBJ2-3, with TRBD2 as a possible D gene (6 bases). The V gene lost 0 bases and the J gene lost 9 bases, with 13 bases spanning the gap. Germline CDR1 and CDR2: SGHAT and FQNNGV. CDR3 length: 14 amino acids. The chain's CDR3 is CASSLDRRGGTQYF. DNA of the CDR3: TGTGCCAGCAGCTTAGATCGGAGGGGAGGCACGCAGTATTTT.

The rearrangement joins TRBV24-1 to TRBJ1-2; TRBD1 aligns across 12 bases. The trim removed 3 bases at V and 5 bases at J, leaving 12 bases unmatched. The germline CDR1 and CDR2 sequences are KGHDR and SFDVKD. The CDR3 consists of 18 residues. The CDR3 DNA reads as TGTGCCACCAGTGATCCAGCCGGGACAGGGGGCCGAGGTTATGGCTACACCTTC. Translating gives CATSDPAGTGGRGYGYTF.

The rearrangement links TRBV27 to TRBJ1-2, with D uncertain. The CDR3 totals 13 residues. The germline CDR1 and CDR2 sequences are MNHEY and SMNVEV (reference sequence). V was pared by 4 bases and J by 3 bases, with 9 bases between. The CDR3: CASSSPGDYGYTF. CDR3 bases: TGTGCCAGCAGTTCCCCCGGGGACTATGGCTACACCTTC.

The table lists this clonotype with many counts. The chain joins TRBV6-5 to TRBJ2-1; 7 nucleotides align to TRBD2. The CDR3 totals 11 residues. In germline, CDR1 is MNHEY, CDR2 SVGAGI. The junction had 3 bases not matched to a gene; V was cut back by 7 bases and J by 9 bases. CDR3 nucleotides: TGTGCCAGCACTACGGGGGGTGAGCAGTTCTTC. Its translation: CASTTGGEQFF.

This clonotype has ten or more counts. The V and J genes are TRBV7-2 and TRBJ2-1; maybe TRBD2 (6 bases). Per the germline V gene, CDR1 is SGHTA and CDR2 is FQGNSA. The V end lost 3 bases, the J end lost 6 bases, and 15 bases lay between the germline ends. The CDR3 covers 15 residues. The CDR3 DNA follows: TGTGCCAGCAGCTTCATGGCGGGATTGGGCAATGAGCAGTTCTTC. Translated: CASSFMAGLGNEQFF.

The chain joins TRBV7-3 to TRBJ2-6; the D call may be TRBD1 or TRBD2 (7 bases each). The CDR3 contains 19 residues. V was clipped by 5 bases and J by 2 bases, with 22 bases between them. Germline loops: CDR1 SGHTA, CDR2 FQGTGA. The CDR3: CASSPVRQGGGAGANVLTF. CDR3 in DNA: TGTGCCAGCAGCCCAGTCAGACAGGGCGGGGGCGCTGGGGCCAACGTCCTGACTTTC.

This clonotype was recorded many times. The chain joins TRBV12-3 or TRBV12-4 to TRBJ2-3, with TRBD2 matching 14 bases. J was trimmed by 8 bases and V by 10 bases; bases with no gene match: 17. The CDR3 sequence is 17 residues long. The CDR3 loop reads CATERTSGRIRVGTQYF. In DNA, the CDR3 is TGTGCCACAGAAAGGACTAGCGGGAGGATACGAGTCGGTACGCAGTATTTT.

The sample holds a few counts of this clonotype. The V call is TRBV19, the J call TRBJ1-5; tentative D call: TRBD1 (5 bases). V dropped 3 bases and J dropped 2 bases, with 11 bases sitting between them. The germline V gene encodes CDR1 LNHDA and CDR2 SQIVND (reference sequence). The CDR3 runs to 15 residues. CDR3 region: CASSMQGLGNQPQHF. In DNA form, the CDR3 reads TGTGCCAGTAGTATGCAGGGTCTTGGCAATCAGCCCCAGCATTTT.

This clonotype was observed a handful of times. The chain joins TRBV10-3 to TRBJ1-1; D remains unclear. There are 14 residues in the CDR3. Trimming took 2 bases from V and 1 from J, leaving 8 bases between them. The germline V gene encodes CDR1 ENHRY and CDR2 SYGVKD. Here the CDR3 DNA reads TGTGCCATCAGTGAGCCCAGCCAGAACACTGAAGCTTTCTTT. Amino acids: CAISEPSQNTEAFF.

The sample holds many counts of this clonotype. The chain is built from TRBV7-2 and TRBJ2-1; perhaps TRBD2 as D (6 bases). The germline gives CDR1 SGHTA, CDR2 FQGNSA. The CDR3 runs 11 residues. V was cut by 9 bases and J by 10 bases, with 13 bases left in between. CDR3: CASNGGREQFF. CDR3 in DNA: TGTGCCAGTAATGGAGGGAGGGAGCAGTTCTTC.

As to this clonotype: A clone one base away is much larger, so this may be a read error. The chain employs TRBV10-1 and TRBJ1-1; 8 nucleotides line up with TRBD1. V lost 6 bases and J lost 5; bases outside the gene matches: 11. The germline gives CDR1 WNHNN, CDR2 SYGVQD (reference sequence). This CDR3 is 15 amino acids long. The CDR3 region has the DNA TGCGCCAGCAGCACCGCTCCGGACAGGGCTACTGAAGCTTTCTTT. As protein: CASSTAPDRATEAFF.

This clonotype was detected only a few times. V usage is TRBV10-2 and J usage is TRBJ2-1, with 16 bases identical to TRBD2. The V and J ends lost 4 bases and 4 bases, in that order; junction bases with no gene match: 4. CDR1 is WSHSY, CDR2 SAAADI, per germline. The CDR3 totals 17 residues. The CDR3: CASSVGTSGGGYNEQFF. CDR3 DNA sequence: TGCGCCAGCAGTGTCGGGACTAGCGGGGGGGGGTACAATGAGCAGTTCTTC.

This clonotype has ten or more counts. The chain employs TRBV11-2 and TRBJ2-7, with 8 bases fitting TRBD2. Germline V gene lookup returns CDR1 SGHAT and CDR2 FQNNGV. Losses at the gene ends were 5 bases for V and 2 bases for J; bases not matched to a gene: 8. This CDR3 region has 15 residues. The CDR3 bases are TGTGCCAGCAGCCGGGGGGGGGGATCGGCCTACGAGCAGTACTTC. Its protein product is CASSRGGGSAYEQYF.

This clonotype has a handful of counts. V and J are TRBV30 and TRBJ1-3, with no clear D. The germline CDR1 and CDR2 sequences are GTSNPN and SVGIG (reference sequence). V gave up 3 bases and J gave up 1 base, with 4 bases separating them. CDR3 size: 12 residues. The CDR3 nucleotides read TGTGCCTGGAGCAAATCTGGAAACACCATATATTTT. It encodes CAWSKSGNTIYF.